This record looks at one TCR beta chain sequence and its context. This table comes from immunoSEQ multiplex PCR, and its TCRdb copy is limited to in-frame clones, with some not included. This repertoire shows approximately 500,000 clones, 85% to 90% found once; its top ten account for 7.8%. Seattle participants joined during active infection and were tracked over time. This record belongs to a study of blood T cell repertoires in COVID-19. Study in general: PBMCs, B-cell-depleted T cells, or T cells provided the cDNA or gDNA that made up the material.

V was pared by 2 bases and J by 5 bases, with 3 bases of the junction left unmatched. Germline CDR1 reads SGHNT; CDR2 reads YYREEE (reference sequence). CDR3 length: 13 residues. The sequenced material came from peripheral blood. The chain has TRBV5-4 and TRBJ1-1; TRBD1 aligns across 7 bases. The clonotype was recovered from a woman aged 45-65 years with COVID-19, enrolled during active disease. The CDR3 DNA is TGTGCCAGCAGCTTACACAGGGGAACTGAAGCTTTCTTT. This sequence encodes CASSLHRGTEAFF.